The rows below give T cell receptor beta chains drawn from one sample of a study of T-cell memory formation after mild COVID-19. TCRdb reprocessed the 5' RACE reads via MiXCR and lists one record per CDR3 protein. Here the sample spans roughly 320,000 distinct CDR3 sequences, 25% to 30% being singletons. Sequencing input: PBMCs or a T cell subset sorted from them (not recorded which). These receptors were taken from an adult woman who had mild COVID-19 (a few samples of this study predate the infection). Cell type and time point are not known. Each CDR3 is given with its conserved first and last residue. D genes are given only for firm matches. A clone size is listed for some rows: how often the clone was seen (once, few, many), or a class if it is expanded.

TRBJ2-3 TRBV7-9 . few TGTGCCAGCAGCTTAGCGGGTTGGGGGGAATTCGCAGATACGCAGTATTTT CASSLAGWGEFADTQYF
TRBJ2-1 TRBV5-1 TRBD2 few TGCGCCAGCAGCTCACAGCGGGGGACCAACAATGAGCAGTTCTTC CASSSQRGTNNEQFF
TRBJ2-5 TRBV2 . . TGTGCCAGCCTTTCTCAGGGGACCCAGTACTTC CASLSQGTQYF
TRBJ2-5 TRBV6-7 TRBD2 few TGTGCCAGCAGTCCAGGGAGGGGTAATCAAGAGACCCAGTACTTC CASSPGRGNQETQYF
TRBJ2-7 TRBV27 TRBD2 many TGTGCCAGCAGTTCCGAGACTAGCGGGAGATCAGAACAGTACTTC CASSSETSGRSEQYF
TRBJ2-7 TRBV5-6 . . TGTGCCAGCAGCTTGGAACAGGGAACCTACGAGCAGTACTTC CASSLEQGTYEQYF
TRBJ2-1 TRBV6-1 TRBD2 . TGTGCCAGCGGACAAGCTAGCGGGGTTACGAGGTGGCAGTTCTTC CASGQASGVTRWQFF
TRBJ1-6 TRBV9 . . TGTGCCAGCACCCAAAACACCCTCGGTTCACCCCTCCACTTT CASTQNTLGSPLHF
TRBJ2-1 TRBV28 . . TGTGCCAGCAGTGTCAACAGGGTCGGTGAGCAGTTCTTC CASSVNRVGEQFF
TRBJ2-5 TRBV7-2 . . TGTGCCAGCAGCCCTGTCCGGGCACAAGAGACCCAGTACTTC CASSPVRAQETQYF
TRBJ2-7 TRBV5-6 . few TGTGCCAGCAGCTCACCTAGCGCCTACGAGCAGTACTTC CASSSPSAYEQYF
TRBJ2-2 TRBV7-3 TRBD1 . TGTGCCAGCAGGCCAGGGACAGAGAACACCGGGGAGCTGTTTTTT CASRPGTENTGELFF
TRBJ1-2 TRBV30 TRBD1 . TGTGCCTGGCGGACAGGGGGTAACTATGGCTACACCTTC CAWRTGGNYGYTF
TRBJ2-1 TRBV4-1 . . TGCGCCAGCAGCCCTGGAACAGGAGGGGCCGTCTCCTACAATGAGCAGTTCTTC CASSPGTGGAVSYNEQFF
TRBJ2-2 TRBV12-3/TRBV12-4 . few TGTGCCAGCAGTTTGTATGGCGGGCTCGCGAACACCGGGGAGCTGTTTTTT CASSLYGGLANTGELFF
TRBJ1-6 TRBV7-6 . . TGTGCCAGCAGCTTAGGGGTGGCTTCACCCCTCCACTTT CASSLGVASPLHF
TRBJ1-5 TRBV12-3/TRBV12-4 TRBD1 few TGTGCCAGCACCACGACAGGGGGCGGTAATCAGCCCCAGCATTTT CASTTTGGGNQPQHF
TRBJ1-5 TRBV12-3/TRBV12-4 TRBD1 . TGTGCCAGCAGGCTTACCGGGACAGGGGGTGGGGGCAATCAGCCCCAGCATTTT CASRLTGTGGGGNQPQHF
TRBJ1-2 TRBV29-1 TRBD1 . TGCAGCGTTATTACAGGGGGGTTCTATGGCTACACCTTC CSVITGGFYGYTF
TRBJ1-4 TRBV20-1 . . TGCAGTGCGACGGAGGGAAATGAAAAACTGTTTTTT CSATEGNEKLFF
TRBJ2-7 TRBV5-6 . . TGTGCCAGCAGCTTGGTGTGGAGGGTATACGAGCAGTACTTC CASSLVWRVYEQYF
TRBJ2-7 TRBV7-2 . . TGTGCCAGCAGCTTCGGCCGGGAGTATACCGAGCAGTACTTC CASSFGREYTEQYF
TRBJ2-3 TRBV15 TRBD1 few TGTGCCGGCCGGGACAGGGTATCAGATACGCAGTATTTT CAGRDRVSDTQYF
TRBJ1-1 TRBV5-1 . . TGCGCCAGCAGCTTAACAGGCGGAGACTACACTGAAGCTTTCTTT CASSLTGGDYTEAFF
TRBJ2-3 TRBV12-3/TRBV12-4 . few TGTGCCAGCAGTCTGAGTGGGCACACAGATACGCAGTATTTT CASSLSGHTDTQYF
TRBJ2-3 TRBV10-3 . . TGTGCCATCAGTTTAGCGGAGCACTCCACAGATACGCAGTATTTT CAISLAEHSTDTQYF
TRBJ2-1 TRBV6-2/TRBV6-3 . few TGTGCCAGCAGACCGATCGACGGCTATCCCTACAATGAGCAGTTCTTC CASRPIDGYPYNEQFF
TRBJ2-7 TRBV7-2 . . TGTGCCAGCAGCCCGGTCGGGGGAGACGAGCAGTACTTC CASSPVGGDEQYF
TRBJ2-5 TRBV14 . . TGTGCCAGCAGCCAAGATCAGTGGACCAGCCAGTACTTC CASSQDQWTSQYF
TRBJ2-4 TRBV11-1 TRBD1 . TGTGCCAGCAGCTTTCGACAGGGGGCAGCCAAAAACATTCAGTACTTC CASSFRQGAAKNIQYF
TRBJ2-3 TRBV29-1 . many TGCAGCGTTGGAGGCCAAAGCACAGATACGCAGTATTTT CSVGGQSTDTQYF
TRBJ2-7 TRBV12-3/TRBV12-4 TRBD2 few TGTGCCAGCAGTTCTAGCGGGGGGGGCTCCTACGAGCAGTACTTC CASSSSGGGSYEQYF
TRBJ2-5 TRBV3-1 . few TGTGCCAGCAGCCAAGACGAGGGGAGCGGAGAGACCCAGTACTTC CASSQDEGSGETQYF
TRBJ2-7 TRBV11-2 TRBD2 few TGTGCCAGCAGCTTCCCTAGCGGGAGTGGCGAGCAGTACTTC CASSFPSGSGEQYF
TRBJ1-1 TRBV5-1 . few TGCGCCAGCTCAGAGGAGGGTTCATACACTGAAGCTTTCTTT CASSEEGSYTEAFF
TRBJ1-1 TRBV12-3/TRBV12-4 . . . CASILAGGPEAFF
TRBJ2-7 TRBV7-2 . many TGTGCCAGCAGCGCCGCAAGCTCCTACGAGCAGTACTTC CASSAASSYEQYF
TRBJ2-5 TRBV7-4 . few TGTGCCAGCAGCTTGCCCCGAGATAGGCAAGAGACCCAGTACTTC CASSLPRDRQETQYF
TRBJ2-7 TRBV4-1 . . TGCGCCAGCAGCCGGATCGGGATCAATCTCAACGGCCACTACGAGCAGTACTTC CASSRIGINLNGHYEQYF
TRBJ2-7 TRBV18 TRBD1 . TGTGCCAGCTCACCGGAAGGACAGGGATCATACGAGCAGTACTTC CASSPEGQGSYEQYF
TRBJ2-1 TRBV7-6 TRBD2 many TGTGCCAGCAGTTCCGGGACTAGCGGTTACAATGAGCAGTTCTTC CASSSGTSGYNEQFF
TRBJ2-1 TRBV30 TRBD2 . TGTGCCTGGAGTGTAGGGCTTAGCGGGAGCCGGAATGAGCAGTTCTTC CAWSVGLSGSRNEQFF
TRBJ2-2 TRBV6-2/TRBV6-3 . . TGTGCCAGCAGTGGGAGGCCCGGGGAGCTGTTTTTT CASSGRPGELFF
TRBJ2-1 TRBV20-1 . many TGCAGTGCTAGAGACGGGAGCTCCTACAATGAGCAGTTCTTC CSARDGSSYNEQFF
TRBJ2-4 TRBV29-1 . . TGCAGCGTTCTGACCGTAGCCAAAAACATTCAGTACTTC CSVLTVAKNIQYF
TRBJ1-1 TRBV4-2 . many TGTGCCAGCAGCCAAGATAATACGAATTTGAACACTGAAGCTTTCTTT CASSQDNTNLNTEAFF
TRBJ2-2 TRBV7-6 . . TGTGCCAGCAGCTTGACAGGGGAGGGGACCGGGGAGCTGTTTTTT CASSLTGEGTGELFF
TRBJ2-7 TRBV4-3 . few TGCGCCAGCAGCCCTCAACAGGGTTGGAAGGAGCAGTACTTC CASSPQQGWKEQYF
TRBJ2-4 TRBV6-6 TRBD2 . TGTGCCAGCAGTGCCCGACTAGCGGGAGTGGGAAACATTCAGTACTTC CASSARLAGVGNIQYF
TRBJ1-1 TRBV13 . . TGTGCCAGCTTACTCACCGGCGGGAACACTGAAGCTTTCTTT CASLLTGGNTEAFF
TRBJ1-1 TRBV12-3/TRBV12-4 TRBD1 few TGTGCCAGCAGTCCCGGGACAGGGGGCTGGGAAGCTTTCTTT CASSPGTGGWEAFF
TRBJ2-7 TRBV9 TRBD2 . TGTGCCAGCAGCGCAACTAGCGAGCACGAGCAGTACTTC CASSATSEHEQYF
TRBJ2-3 TRBV29-1 TRBD2 . TGCAGCGGTAGACTAGCGGGAGGACAAGATACGCAGTATTTT CSGRLAGGQDTQYF
TRBJ2-7 TRBV6-2/TRBV6-3 TRBD2 . TGTGCCAGCAGTTTGACTAGCGGGAACGAGCAGTACTTC CASSLTSGNEQYF
TRBJ2-3 TRBV2 TRBD2 . TGTGCCAGCAGAGTTGGGGGGGGGATCATACGGGGCACAGATACGCAGTATTTT CASRVGGGIIRGTDTQYF
TRBJ2-1 TRBV7-9 TRBD2 . TGTGCCAGCAGCTTAGCCCTCGGGACTAGCGGAGACAATGAGCAGTTCTTC CASSLALGTSGDNEQFF
TRBJ2-3 TRBV7-2 TRBD2 few TGTGCCAGCAGCTTGACTAGCGGAGATTCAGATACGCAGTATTTT CASSLTSGDSDTQYF
TRBJ1-3 TRBV29-1 TRBD1 . TGCAGCGTTGGGGGACGGACAGGGCAAGGAAACACCATATATTTT CSVGGRTGQGNTIYF
TRBJ2-7 TRBV5-1 . . TGCGCCAGCAGCTCTTCGGACGAGCAGTACTTC CASSSSDEQYF